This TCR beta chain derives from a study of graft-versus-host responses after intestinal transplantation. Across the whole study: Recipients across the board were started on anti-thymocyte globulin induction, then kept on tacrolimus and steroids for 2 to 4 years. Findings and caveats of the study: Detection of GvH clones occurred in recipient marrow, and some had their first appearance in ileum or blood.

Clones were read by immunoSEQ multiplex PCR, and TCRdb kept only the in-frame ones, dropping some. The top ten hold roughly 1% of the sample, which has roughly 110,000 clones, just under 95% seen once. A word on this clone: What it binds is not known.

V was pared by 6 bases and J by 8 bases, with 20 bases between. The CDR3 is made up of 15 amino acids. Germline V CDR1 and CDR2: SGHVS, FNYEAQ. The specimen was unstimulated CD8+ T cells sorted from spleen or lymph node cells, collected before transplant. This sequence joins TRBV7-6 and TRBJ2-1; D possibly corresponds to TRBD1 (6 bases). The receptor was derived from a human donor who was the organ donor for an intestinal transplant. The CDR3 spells CASSLKGEQLDEQFF. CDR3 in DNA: TGTGCCAGCAGTTTGAAGGGGGAGCAGTTGGATGAGCAGTTCTTC.